The following is a TCR beta chain sequence with its context. Its target is not known. In preparing the TRB cDNA libraries, 5' RACE with UMI labels was used. TCRdb reworked the 5' RACE reads into one entry per CDR3 protein, no DNA. The sample's table shows tens of thousands of distinct CDR3 sequences. Germline V gives CDR1 SGHRS, CDR2 YFSETQ. The CDR3 is 13 amino acids. The data were obtained in a study of CXCR3-negative and CXCR3-positive naive CD8 T cells. At the level of the study: Per-library TRB read counts averaged about 1.5 +/- 0.3 million, adding up to 130 million to 150 million in total. Findings and limits, study-wide: Comparison of naive cells showed more hydrophobic TRB CDR3s in CXCR3-positive than in CXCR3-negative naive cells. Naive CXCR3-positive and CXCR3-negative cells shared TRBV-TRBJ usage; memory cells diverged. Whereas both naive subsets had comparably high diversity, memory CD8+ cells had much lower diversity. Surface CD5 looked about the same in the naive subsets, so the authors worked out TCR strength from TRB CDR3 properties.

Sequencing was performed on naive CXCR3+ CD8+ T cells from blood. Subset defined: CD45RO-CCR7+CD27+CD95- naive CD8+ T cells expressing CXCR3 (TNR3+). The V and J genes are TRBV5-1 and TRBJ2-7. The receptor comes from a human donor in good health. Some clones in this sample may be carry-over from other donors' samples. The CDR3 region is CASSAAVSYEQYF.